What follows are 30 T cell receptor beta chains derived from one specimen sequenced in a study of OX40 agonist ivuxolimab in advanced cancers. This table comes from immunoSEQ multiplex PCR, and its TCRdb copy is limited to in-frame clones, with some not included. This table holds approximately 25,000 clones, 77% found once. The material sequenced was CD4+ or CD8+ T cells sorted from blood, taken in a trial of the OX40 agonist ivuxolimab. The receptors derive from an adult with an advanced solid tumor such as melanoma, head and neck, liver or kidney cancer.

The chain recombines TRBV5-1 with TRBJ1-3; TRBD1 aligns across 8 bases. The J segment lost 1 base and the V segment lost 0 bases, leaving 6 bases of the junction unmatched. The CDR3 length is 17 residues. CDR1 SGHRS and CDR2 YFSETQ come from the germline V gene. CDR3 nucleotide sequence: TGCGCCAGCAGCTTGGGTTCAGGGGGCAAATCTGGAAACACCATATATTTT. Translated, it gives CASSLGSGGKSGNTIYF. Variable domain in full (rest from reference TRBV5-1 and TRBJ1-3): KAGVTQTPRYLIKTRGQQVTLSCSPISGHRSVSWYQQTPGQGLQFLFEYFSETQRNKGNFPGRFSGRQFSNSRSEMNVSTLELGDSALYLCASSLGSGGKSGNTIYFGEGSWLTVV.

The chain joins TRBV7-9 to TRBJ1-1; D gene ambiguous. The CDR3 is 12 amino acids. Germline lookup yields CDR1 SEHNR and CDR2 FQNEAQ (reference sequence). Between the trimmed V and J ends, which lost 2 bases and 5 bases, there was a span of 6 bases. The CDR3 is CASSLWETEAFF. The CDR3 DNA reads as TGTGCCAGCAGCTTATGGGAGACTGAAGCTTTCTTT.

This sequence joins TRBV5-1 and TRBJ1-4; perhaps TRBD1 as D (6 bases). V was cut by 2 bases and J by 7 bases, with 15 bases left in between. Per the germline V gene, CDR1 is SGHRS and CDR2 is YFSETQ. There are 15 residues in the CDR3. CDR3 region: CASSFRGGEGEKLFF. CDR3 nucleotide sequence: TGCGCCAGCAGCTTTAGGGGGGGCGAGGGTGAAAAACTGTTTTTT. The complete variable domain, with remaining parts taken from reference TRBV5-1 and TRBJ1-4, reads KAGVTQTPRYLIKTRGQQVTLSCSPISGHRSVSWYQQTPGQGLQFLFEYFSETQRNKGNFPGRFSGRQFSNSRSEMNVSTLELGDSALYLCASSFRGGEGEKLFFGSGTQLSVL.

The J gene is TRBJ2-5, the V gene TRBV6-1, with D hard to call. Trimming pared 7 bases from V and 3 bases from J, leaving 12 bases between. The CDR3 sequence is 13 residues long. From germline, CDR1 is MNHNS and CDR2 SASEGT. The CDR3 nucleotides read TGTGCCAGCAAGGTTGTAGGGAAAGAGACCCAGTACTTC. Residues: CASKVVGKETQYF.

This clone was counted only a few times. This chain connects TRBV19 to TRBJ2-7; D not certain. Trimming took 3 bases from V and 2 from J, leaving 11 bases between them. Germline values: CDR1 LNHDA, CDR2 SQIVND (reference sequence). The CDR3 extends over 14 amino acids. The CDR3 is CASSITGGPYEQYF. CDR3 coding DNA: TGTGCCAGTAGTATTACCGGCGGCCCCTACGAGCAGTACTTC.

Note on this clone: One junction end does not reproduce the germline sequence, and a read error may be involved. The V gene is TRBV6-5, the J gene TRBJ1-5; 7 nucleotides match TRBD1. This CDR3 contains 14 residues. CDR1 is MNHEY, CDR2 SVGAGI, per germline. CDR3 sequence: CAISTGDSNQPQHF. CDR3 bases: TGTGCCATCAGTACAGGGGATAGCAATCAGCCCCAGCATTTT.

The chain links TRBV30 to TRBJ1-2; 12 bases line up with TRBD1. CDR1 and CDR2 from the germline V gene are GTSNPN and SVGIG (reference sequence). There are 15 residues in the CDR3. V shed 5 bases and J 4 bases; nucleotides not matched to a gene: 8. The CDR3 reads CAWGRDRGHGYGYTF. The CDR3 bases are TGTGCCTGGGGTAGGGACAGGGGGCATGGCTATGGCTACACCTTC.

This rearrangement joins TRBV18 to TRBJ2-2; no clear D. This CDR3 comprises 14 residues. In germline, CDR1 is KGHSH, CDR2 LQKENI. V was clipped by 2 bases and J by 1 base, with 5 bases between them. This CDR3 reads CASSPRQNTGELFF. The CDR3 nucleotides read TGTGCCAGCTCACCAAGGCAGAACACCGGGGAGCTGTTTTTT.

CDR3 amino acids: CASSPPSGRSQQYF. CDR3 nucleotide sequence: TGTGCCAGCTCACCCCCTAGCGGGAGGTCTCAGCAGTACTTC. V usage is TRBV18 and J usage is TRBJ2-7; TRBD2 matches at 11 bases. Losses at the gene ends were 3 bases for V and 8 bases for J; bases not matched to a gene: 6. The V gene's germline CDR1 is KGHSH and CDR2 LQKENI. This CDR3 has 14 amino acids. Filled out from reference TRBV18 and TRBJ2-7, the complete variable domain reads NAGVMQNPRHLVRRRGQEARLRCSPMKGHSHVYWYRQLPEEGLKFMVYLQKENIIDESGMPKERFSAEFPKEGPSILRIQQVVRGDSAAYFCASSPPSGRSQQYFGPGTRLTVT.

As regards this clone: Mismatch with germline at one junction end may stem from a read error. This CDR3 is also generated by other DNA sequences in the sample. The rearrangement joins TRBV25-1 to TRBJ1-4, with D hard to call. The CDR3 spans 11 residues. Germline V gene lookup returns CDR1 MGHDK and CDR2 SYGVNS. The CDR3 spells CAPLPGLPSLF. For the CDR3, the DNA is TGTGCTCCTCTACCGGGCCTACCATCACTTTTT. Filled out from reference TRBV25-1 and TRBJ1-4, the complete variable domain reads EADIYQTPRYLVIGTGKKITLECSQTMGHDKMYWYQQDPGMELHLIHYSYGVNSTEKGDLSSESTVSRIRTEHFPLTLESARPSHTSQYLCAPLPGLPSLFGSGTQLSVL.

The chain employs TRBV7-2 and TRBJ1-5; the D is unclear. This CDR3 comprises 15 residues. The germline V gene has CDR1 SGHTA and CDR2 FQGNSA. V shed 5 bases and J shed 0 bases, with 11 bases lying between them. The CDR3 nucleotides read TGTGCCAGCAGCCCCGTGGCGAATAGCAATCAGCCCCAGCATTTT. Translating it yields CASSPVANSNQPQHF.

DNA of the CDR3: TGTGCCAGCAGTTACCCCAGACAGGCTGGCTACACCTTC. Its translation is CASSYPRQAGYTF. The chain has TRBV6-6 and TRBJ1-2, with D maybe TRBD1 (6 bases). The V gene's germline CDR1 is MNHNY and CDR2 SVGAGI (reference sequence). V lost 2 bases and J lost 7, with 11 bases in between. This CDR3 contains 13 residues.

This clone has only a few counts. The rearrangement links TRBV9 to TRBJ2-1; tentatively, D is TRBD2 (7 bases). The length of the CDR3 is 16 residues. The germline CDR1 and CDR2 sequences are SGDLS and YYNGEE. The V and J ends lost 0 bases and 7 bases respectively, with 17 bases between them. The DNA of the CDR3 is TGTGCCAGCAGCGTAGGAGGCGCGGGGGCTAATAATGAGCAGTTCTTC. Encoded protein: CASSVGGAGANNEQFF.

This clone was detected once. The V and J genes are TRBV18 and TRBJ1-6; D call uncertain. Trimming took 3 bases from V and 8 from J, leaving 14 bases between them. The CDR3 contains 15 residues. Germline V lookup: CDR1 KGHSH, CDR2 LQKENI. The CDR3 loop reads CASSPSRGLDSPLHF. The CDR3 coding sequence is TGTGCCAGCTCACCGTCACGAGGGTTGGATTCACCCCTCCACTTT.

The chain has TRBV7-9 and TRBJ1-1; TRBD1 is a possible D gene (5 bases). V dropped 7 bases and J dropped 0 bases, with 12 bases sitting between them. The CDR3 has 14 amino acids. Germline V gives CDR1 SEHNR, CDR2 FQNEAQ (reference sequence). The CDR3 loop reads CASTRDVMNTEAFF. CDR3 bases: TGTGCCAGCACCAGGGACGTAATGAACACTGAAGCTTTCTTT. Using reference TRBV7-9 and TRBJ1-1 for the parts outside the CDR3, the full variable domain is DTGVSQNPRHKITKRGQNVTFRCDPISEHNRLYWYRQTLGQGPEFLTYFQNEAQLEKSRLLSDRFSAERPKGSFSTLEIQRTEQGDSAMYLCASTRDVMNTEAFFGQGTRLTVV.

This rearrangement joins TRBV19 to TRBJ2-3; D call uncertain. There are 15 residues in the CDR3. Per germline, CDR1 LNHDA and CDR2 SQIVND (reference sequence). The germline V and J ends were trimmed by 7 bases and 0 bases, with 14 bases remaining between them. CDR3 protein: CASTGTRRSTDTQYF. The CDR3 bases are TGTGCCAGTACGGGCACCCGTCGAAGCACAGATACGCAGTATTTT.

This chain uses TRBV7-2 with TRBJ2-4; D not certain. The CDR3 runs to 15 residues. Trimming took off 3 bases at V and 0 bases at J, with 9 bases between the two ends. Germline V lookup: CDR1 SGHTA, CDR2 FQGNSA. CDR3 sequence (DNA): TGTGCCAGCAGCTTGATAACTCTAGCCAAAAACATTCAGTACTTC. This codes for CASSLITLAKNIQYF.

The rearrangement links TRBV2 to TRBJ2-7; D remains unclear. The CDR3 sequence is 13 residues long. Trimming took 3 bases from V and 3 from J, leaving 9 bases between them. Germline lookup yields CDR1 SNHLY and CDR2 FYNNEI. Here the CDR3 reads CASSEAGFYEQYF. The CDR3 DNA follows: TGTGCCAGCAGTGAGGCCGGATTCTACGAGCAGTACTTC.

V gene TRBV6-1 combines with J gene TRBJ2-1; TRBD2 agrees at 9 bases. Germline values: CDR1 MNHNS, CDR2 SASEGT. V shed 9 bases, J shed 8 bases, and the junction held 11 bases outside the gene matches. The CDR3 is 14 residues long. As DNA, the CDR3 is TGTGCCAGTTATATTAGCGGGAGTTCTTATGAGCAGTTCTTC. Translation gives CASYISGSSYEQFF.

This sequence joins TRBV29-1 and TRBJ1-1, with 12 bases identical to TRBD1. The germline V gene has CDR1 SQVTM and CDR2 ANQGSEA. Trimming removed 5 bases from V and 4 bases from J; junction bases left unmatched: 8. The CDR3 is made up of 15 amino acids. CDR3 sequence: CSVLGTGGGGTEAFF. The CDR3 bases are TGCAGCGTTTTAGGGACAGGGGGCGGGGGCACTGAAGCTTTCTTT.

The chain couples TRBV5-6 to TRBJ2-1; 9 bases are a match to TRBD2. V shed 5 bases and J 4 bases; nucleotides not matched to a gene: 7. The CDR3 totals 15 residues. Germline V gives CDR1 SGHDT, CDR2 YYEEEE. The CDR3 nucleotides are TGTGCCAGCAGAAACCCAGCGGGGGGTTACAATGAGCAGTTCTTC. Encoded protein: CASRNPAGGYNEQFF.

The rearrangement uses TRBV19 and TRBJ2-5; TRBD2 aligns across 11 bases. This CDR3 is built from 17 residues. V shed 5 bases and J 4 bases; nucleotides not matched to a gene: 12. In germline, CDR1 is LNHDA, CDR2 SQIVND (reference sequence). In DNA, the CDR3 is TGTGCCAGTAGTTCGGGGACTAGCGGCCCTCGGGTAGAGACCCAGTACTTC. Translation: CASSSGTSGPRVETQYF.

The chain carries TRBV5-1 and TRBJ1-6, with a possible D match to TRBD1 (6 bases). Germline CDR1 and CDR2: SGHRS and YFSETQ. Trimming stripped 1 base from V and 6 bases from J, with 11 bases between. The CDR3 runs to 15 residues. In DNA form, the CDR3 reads TGCGCCAGCAGCTTGCAGGGGCCGGGTAATTCACCCCTCCACTTT. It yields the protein CASSLQGPGNSPLHF.

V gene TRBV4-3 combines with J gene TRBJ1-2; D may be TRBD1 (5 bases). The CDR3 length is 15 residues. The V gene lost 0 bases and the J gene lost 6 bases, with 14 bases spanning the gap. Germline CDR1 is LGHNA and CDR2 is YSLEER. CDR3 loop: CASSQEIGDGNGYTF. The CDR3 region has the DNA TGCGCCAGCAGCCAAGAGATTGGGGACGGAAATGGCTACACCTTC.

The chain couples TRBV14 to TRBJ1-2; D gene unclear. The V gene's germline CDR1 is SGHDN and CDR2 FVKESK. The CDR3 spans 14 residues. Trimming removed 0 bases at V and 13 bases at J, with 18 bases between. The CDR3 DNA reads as TGTGCCAGCAGCCAAGAGATGACATCGTATTGGCTCACCTTC. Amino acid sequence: CASSQEMTSYWLTF.

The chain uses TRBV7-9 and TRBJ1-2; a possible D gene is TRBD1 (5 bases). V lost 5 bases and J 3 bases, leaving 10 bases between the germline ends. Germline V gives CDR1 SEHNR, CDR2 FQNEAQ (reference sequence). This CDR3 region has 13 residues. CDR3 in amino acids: CASSHQQDYGYTF. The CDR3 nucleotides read TGTGCCAGCAGCCACCAACAGGACTATGGCTACACCTTC.

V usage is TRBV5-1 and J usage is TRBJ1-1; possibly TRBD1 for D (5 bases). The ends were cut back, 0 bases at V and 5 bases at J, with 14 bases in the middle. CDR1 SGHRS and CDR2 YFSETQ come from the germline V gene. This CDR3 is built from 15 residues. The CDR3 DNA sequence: TGCGCCAGCAGCTTGGTGGGAGGGAGGGGTACTGAAGCTTTCTTT. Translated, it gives CASSLVGGRGTEAFF.

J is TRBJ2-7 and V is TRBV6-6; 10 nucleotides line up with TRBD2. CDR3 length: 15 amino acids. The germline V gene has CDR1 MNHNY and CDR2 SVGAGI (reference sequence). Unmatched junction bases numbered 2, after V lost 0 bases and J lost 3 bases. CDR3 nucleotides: TGTGCCAGCAGTTACTCAGGACTAGCGGACTACGAGCAGTACTTC. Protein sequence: CASSYSGLADYEQYF.

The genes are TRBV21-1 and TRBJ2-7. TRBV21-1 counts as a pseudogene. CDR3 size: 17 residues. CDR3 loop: CASSKIDYKHPTYEQYF. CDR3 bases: TGTGCCAGCAGCAAAATAGATTACAAACACCCAACCTACGAGCAGTACTTC.

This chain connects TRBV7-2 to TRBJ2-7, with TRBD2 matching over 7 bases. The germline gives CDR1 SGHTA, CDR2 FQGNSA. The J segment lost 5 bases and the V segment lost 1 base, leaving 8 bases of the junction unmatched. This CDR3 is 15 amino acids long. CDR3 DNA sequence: TGTGCCAGCAGCTTAGTGGCGGGAGCGGAAAACGAGCAGTACTTC. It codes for CASSLVAGAENEQYF.